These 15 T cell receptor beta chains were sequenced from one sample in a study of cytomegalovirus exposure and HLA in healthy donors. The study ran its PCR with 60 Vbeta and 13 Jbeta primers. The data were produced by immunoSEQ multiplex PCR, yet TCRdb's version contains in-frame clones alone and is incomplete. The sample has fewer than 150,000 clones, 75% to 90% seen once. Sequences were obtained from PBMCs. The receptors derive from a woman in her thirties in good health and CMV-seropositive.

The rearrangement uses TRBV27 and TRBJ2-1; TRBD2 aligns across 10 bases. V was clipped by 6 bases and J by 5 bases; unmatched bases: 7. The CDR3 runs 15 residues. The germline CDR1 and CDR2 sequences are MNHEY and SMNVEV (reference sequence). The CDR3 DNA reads TGTGCCAGCAGCCCTAGCGGGAGTCCCCACAATGAGCAGTTCTTC. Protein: CASSPSGSPHNEQFF.

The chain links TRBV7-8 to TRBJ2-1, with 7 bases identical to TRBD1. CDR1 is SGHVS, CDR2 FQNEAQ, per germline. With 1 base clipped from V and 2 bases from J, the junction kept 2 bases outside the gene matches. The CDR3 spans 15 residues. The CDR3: CASSLGQGPYNEQFF. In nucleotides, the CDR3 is TGTGCCAGCAGCTTAGGACAGGGCCCCTACAATGAGCAGTTCTTC.

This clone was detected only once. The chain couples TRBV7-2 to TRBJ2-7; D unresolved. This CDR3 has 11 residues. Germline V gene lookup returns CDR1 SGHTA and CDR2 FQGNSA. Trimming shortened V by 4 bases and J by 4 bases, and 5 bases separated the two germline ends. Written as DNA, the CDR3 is TGTGCCAGCAGCTCAACTTACGAGCAGTACTTC. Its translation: CASSSTYEQYF.

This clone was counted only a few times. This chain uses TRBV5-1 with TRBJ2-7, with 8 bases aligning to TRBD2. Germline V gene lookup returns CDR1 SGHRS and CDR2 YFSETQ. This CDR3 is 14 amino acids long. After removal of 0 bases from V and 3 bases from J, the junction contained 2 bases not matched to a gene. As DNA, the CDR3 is TGCGCCAGCAGCTTGGTAGCGGGGAGCTACGAGCAGTACTTC. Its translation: CASSLVAGSYEQYF.

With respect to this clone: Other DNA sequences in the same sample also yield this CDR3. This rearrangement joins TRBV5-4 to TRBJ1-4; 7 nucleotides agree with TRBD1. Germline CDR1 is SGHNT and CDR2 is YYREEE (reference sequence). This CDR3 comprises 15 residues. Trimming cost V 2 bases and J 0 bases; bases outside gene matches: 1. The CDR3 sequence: CASSLGGTTNEKLFF. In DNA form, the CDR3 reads TGTGCCAGCAGCTTAGGGGGCACAACTAATGAAAAACTGTTTTTT.

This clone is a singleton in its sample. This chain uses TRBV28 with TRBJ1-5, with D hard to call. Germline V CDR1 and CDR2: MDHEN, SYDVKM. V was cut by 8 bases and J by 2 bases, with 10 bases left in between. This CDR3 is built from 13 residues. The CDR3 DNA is TGTGCCAGCCTACGGTTGGGCAATCAGCCCCAGCATTTT. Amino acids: CASLRLGNQPQHF.

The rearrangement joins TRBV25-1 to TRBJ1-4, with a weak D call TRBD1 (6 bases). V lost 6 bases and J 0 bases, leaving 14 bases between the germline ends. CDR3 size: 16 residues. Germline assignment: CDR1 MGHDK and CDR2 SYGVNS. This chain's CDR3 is CASSRDTFTTNEKLFF. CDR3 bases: TGTGCCAGCAGCCGGGACACATTTACAACTAATGAAAAACTGTTTTTT.

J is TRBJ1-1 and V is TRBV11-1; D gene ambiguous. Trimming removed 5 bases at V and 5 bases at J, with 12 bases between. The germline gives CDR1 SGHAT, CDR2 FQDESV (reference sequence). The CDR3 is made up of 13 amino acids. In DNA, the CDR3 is TGTGCCAGCAGCCCGCGGGGAGGGACTGAAGCTTTCTTT. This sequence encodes CASSPRGGTEAFF.

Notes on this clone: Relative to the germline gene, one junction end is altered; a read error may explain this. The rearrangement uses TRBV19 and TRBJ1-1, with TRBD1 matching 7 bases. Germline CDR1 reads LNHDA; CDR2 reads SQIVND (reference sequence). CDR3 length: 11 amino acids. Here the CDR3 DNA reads TGTGCCAGTAGGGCCGGACAGGCCCTTTACTTT. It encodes CASRAGQALYF.

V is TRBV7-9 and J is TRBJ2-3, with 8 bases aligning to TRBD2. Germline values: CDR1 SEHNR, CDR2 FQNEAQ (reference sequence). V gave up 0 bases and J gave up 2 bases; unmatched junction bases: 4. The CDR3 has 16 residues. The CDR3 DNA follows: TGTGCCAGCAGCTTAGCAAGCGGGGGCCTCACAGATACGCAGTATTTT. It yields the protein CASSLASGGLTDTQYF.

CDR3 sequence (DNA): TGTGCCAGCAGTAAGGGAGACATCAACCCATGGGGCTACACCTTC. Its translation: CASSKGDINPWGYTF. The rearrangement links TRBV25-1 to TRBJ1-2; D is ambiguous. In germline, CDR1 is MGHDK, CDR2 SYGVNS. V was pared by 5 bases and J by 8 bases, with 21 bases between. There are 15 residues in the CDR3.

The CDR3 protein is CASMRGDPGSTEAFF. The CDR3 DNA follows: TGTGCCAGCATGCGGGGGGACCCTGGGAGCACTGAAGCTTTCTTT. The V and J genes are TRBV9 and TRBJ1-1, with a weak D call TRBD1 (5 bases). The CDR3 has 15 amino acids. V was shortened by 6 bases and J by 4 bases, with 19 bases between the two germline ends. CDR1 SGDLS and CDR2 YYNGEE come from the germline V gene.

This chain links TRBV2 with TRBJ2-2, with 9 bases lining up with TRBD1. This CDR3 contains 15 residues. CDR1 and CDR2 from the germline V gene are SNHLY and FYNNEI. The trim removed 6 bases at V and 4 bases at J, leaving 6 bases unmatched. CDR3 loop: CASSKGTGSTGELFF. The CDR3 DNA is TGTGCCAGCAGCAAAGGGACAGGGTCCACCGGGGAGCTGTTTTTT. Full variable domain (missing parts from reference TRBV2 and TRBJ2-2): EPEVTQTPSHQVTQMGQEVILRCVPISNHLYFYWYRQILGQKVEFLVSFYNNEISEKSEIFDDQFSVERPDGSNFTLKIRSTKLEDSAMYFCASSKGTGSTGELFFGEGSRLTVL.

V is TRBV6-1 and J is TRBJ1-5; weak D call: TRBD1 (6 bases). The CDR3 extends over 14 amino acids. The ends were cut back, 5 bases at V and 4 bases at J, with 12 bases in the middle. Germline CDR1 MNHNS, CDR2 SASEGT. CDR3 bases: TGTGCCAGCAGTCCCGGGACAACAAATCAGCCCCAGCATTTT. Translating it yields CASSPGTTNQPQHF.

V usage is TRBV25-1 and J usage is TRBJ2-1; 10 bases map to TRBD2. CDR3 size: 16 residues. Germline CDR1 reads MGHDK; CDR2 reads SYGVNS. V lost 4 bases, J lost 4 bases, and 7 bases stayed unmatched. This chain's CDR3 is CASSVIGTSEYNEQFF. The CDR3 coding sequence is TGTGCCAGCAGTGTAATCGGGACTAGCGAGTACAATGAGCAGTTCTTC.